These 9 T cell receptor beta chains were sequenced from one sample in a study of technical replicates of blood from a few donors. Sequencing was performed with immunoSEQ multiplex PCR; in TCRdb, only in-frame clones are kept and a portion is missing. This table holds roughly 79,000 clones, 90% to 95% found once. Sequencing used T cells isolated from PBMCs. These receptor sequences come from a human donor in good health.

The rearrangement links TRBV2 to TRBJ2-3; TRBD1 aligns across 8 bases. CDR1 and CDR2 from the germline V gene are SNHLY and FYNNEI. J lost 4 bases, V lost 6 bases, and 9 bases had no gene match. The CDR3 spans 15 residues. The CDR3 loop is CASRADRVGADTQYF. In nucleotides, the CDR3 is TGTGCCAGCAGAGCGGACAGGGTTGGGGCAGATACGCAGTATTTT.

CDR3 sequence (DNA): TGTGCCAGCCTCCTACAGGGATGGTCCTACGAGCAGTACTTC. Its protein is CASLLQGWSYEQYF. The chain joins TRBV2 to TRBJ2-7; D perhaps matches TRBD1 (6 bases). The CDR3 is 14 residues long. The germline gives CDR1 SNHLY, CDR2 FYNNEI. V lost 8 bases and J 1 base, leaving 15 bases between the germline ends.

The J gene is TRBJ2-1, the V gene TRBV7-3; 13 bases map to TRBD2. V lost 4 bases and J lost 8; bases outside the gene matches: 8. Looked up from germline, CDR1 is SGHTA and CDR2 is FQGTGA. The CDR3 is made up of 16 amino acids. The CDR3 nucleotides read TGTGCCAGCAGCTCACTTTCCGGACTAGCGGGAGATGAGCAGTTCTTC. Protein sequence: CASSSLSGLAGDEQFF.

The count of this clone is one. The gene calls are TRBV18 and TRBJ2-1; the D gene is possibly TRBD2 (5 bases). This CDR3 spans 15 amino acids. Trimming shortened V by 0 bases and J by 8 bases, and 14 bases separated the two germline ends. CDR1 is KGHSH and CDR2 is LQKENI in the germline V gene. The CDR3 DNA sequence: TGTGCCAGCTCACCACCTGTCCAAGGGCGGGATGAGCAGTTCTTC. Translated, it gives CASSPPVQGRDEQFF.

This sequence joins TRBV10-2 and TRBJ1-3; perhaps TRBD1 as D (6 bases). Germline V gene data show CDR1 as WSHSY and CDR2 as SAAADI. Trimming took off 7 bases at V and 4 bases at J, with 17 bases between the two ends. The CDR3 contains 15 residues. DNA for the CDR3: TGCGCCAGCACTTTACAGACAGGTGCAGGAAACACCATATATTTT. Protein product: CASTLQTGAGNTIYF.

The rearrangement joins TRBV19 to TRBJ1-2; a weak D match, TRBD1 (5 bases). The germline CDR1 and CDR2 sequences are LNHDA and SQIVND (reference sequence). The germline V and J ends were trimmed by 1 base and 6 bases, with 12 bases remaining between them. This CDR3 region has 14 residues. The DNA for the CDR3 is TGTGCCAGTAGTATAGGACAGTCCGGGCATGGCTACACCTTC. This translates into CASSIGQSGHGYTF.

The V call is TRBV11-1, the J call TRBJ1-2; a weak D match, TRBD1 (6 bases). Germline values: CDR1 SGHAT, CDR2 FQDESV (reference sequence). Trimming pared 5 bases from V and 4 bases from J, leaving 14 bases between. The CDR3 has 14 residues. The CDR3 DNA sequence: TGTGCCAGCAGCATATCCGGGACACCCTATGGCTACACCTTC. As protein: CASSISGTPYGYTF. Filled out from reference TRBV11-1 and TRBJ1-2, the complete variable domain reads EAEVAQSPRYKITEKSQAVAFWCDPISGHATLYWYRQILGQGPELLVQFQDESVVDDSQLPKDRFSAERLKGVDSTLKIQPAELGDSAMYLCASSISGTPYGYTFGSGTRLTVV.

The chain has TRBV7-9 and TRBJ2-3; D unclear. Germline assignment: CDR1 SEHNR and CDR2 FQNEAQ (reference sequence). The length of the CDR3 is 15 residues. The germline V and J ends were trimmed by 8 bases and 0 bases, with 15 bases remaining between them. The CDR3 sequence is CASLWRKSSTDTQYF. Here the CDR3 DNA reads TGTGCCAGCCTGTGGCGGAAATCTAGCACAGATACGCAGTATTTT. Full variable domain (rest looked up from reference TRBV7-9 and TRBJ2-3): DTGVSQNPRHKITKRGQNVTFRCDPISEHNRLYWYRQTLGQGPEFLTYFQNEAQLEKSRLLSDRFSAERPKGSFSTLEIQRTEQGDSAMYLCASLWRKSSTDTQYFGPGTRLTVL.

This clone was seen just once. The V call is TRBV4-2, the J call TRBJ1-3; D is perhaps TRBD1 (6 bases). The CDR3 runs to 19 residues. V was cut by 0 bases and J by 4 bases, with 22 bases left in between. The V gene's germline CDR1 is LGHNA and CDR2 YNFKEQ. The CDR3 DNA sequence: TGTGCCAGCAGCCAAGATTACACATTTCCCCAGGGGAACGGAAACACCATATATTTT. It codes for CASSQDYTFPQGNGNTIYF.